The 3 T cell receptor beta chains in this list originate from one sample, sequenced in a study of sequential checkpoint blockade in melanoma. Only in-frame clones appear in the TCRdb table, and some are missing; sequencing was by immunoSEQ multiplex PCR. The table has just over 9,000 clones, approximately 71% seen once. Treatment of the sample: randomized to nivolumab then ipilimumab (arm A) or the reverse (arm B). The sequences come from CD8+ T cells sorted from blood (inferred from file names), collected from a patient given nivolumab and ipilimumab in sequence. The receptors come from a human donor with melanoma.

The rearrangement uses TRBV27 and TRBJ1-2, with D possibly being TRBD1 (5 bases). V lost 0 bases, J lost 2 bases, and 10 bases lay in between. This CDR3 comprises 15 residues. In germline, CDR1 is MNHEY, CDR2 SMNVEV (reference sequence). CDR3: CASSLSRHRNYGYTF. In DNA form, the CDR3 reads TGTGCCAGCAGTTTATCTCGACACAGGAACTATGGCTACACCTTC.

This clone rates as medium-sized. The rearrangement uses TRBV10-3 and TRBJ2-7, with D maybe TRBD1 (6 bases). Trimming cost V 3 bases and J 2 bases, with 8 bases left between them. The CDR3 totals 13 residues. Germline loops: CDR1 ENHRY, CDR2 SYGVKD. The CDR3 region is CAISDGGTYEQYF. For the CDR3, the DNA is TGTGCCATCAGTGATGGGGGCACCTACGAGCAGTACTTC.

J is TRBJ2-5 and V is TRBV6-5, with 11 positions matching TRBD2. V trimming: 5 bases; J trimming: 1 base; junction bases outside the gene matches: 3. Germline V gene lookup returns CDR1 MNHEY and CDR2 SVGAGI. The CDR3 covers 15 residues. In DNA, the CDR3 is TGTGCCAGCAGTGCTAGCGGGGGGTCCCAAGAGACCCAGTACTTC. Translating gives CASSASGGSQETQYF.